The 6 T cell receptor beta chains listed next were all sequenced from one sample in a study of early T cells in non-severe SARS-CoV-2 infection. TCRdb processed the 5' RACE reads anew with MiXCR; each CDR3 protein has one entry. The sample contains roughly 70,000 distinct CDR3 sequences, 12% of which appear only once. Sequences were obtained from whole blood. Every receptor here comes from an adult who was a healthcare worker with PCR-confirmed SARS-CoV-2 infection or an uninfected control (not recorded which).

This clonotype has at least ten counts. The rearrangement uses TRBV12-5 and TRBJ2-3, with D possibly TRBD2 on 6 matching bases. The CDR3 is 19 amino acids. The V and J ends lost 5 bases and 3 bases respectively, with 27 bases between them. CDR1 is LGHNT, CDR2 FRNRAP, per germline. Here the CDR3 reads CASGPSVGGSRTTTDTQYF. The CDR3 DNA is TGTGCTAGTGGTCCCTCGGTCGGGGGTTCCCGAACCACGACAGATACGCAGTATTTT. Based on the CDR3 plus reference TRBV12-5 and TRBJ2-3, the full variable domain is DARVTQTPRHKVTEMGQEVTMRCQPILGHNTVFWYRQTMMQGLELLAYFRNRAPLDDSGMPKDRFSAEMPDATLATLKIQPSEPRDSAVYFCASGPSVGGSRTTTDTQYFGPGTRLTVL.

The V call is TRBV6-4, the J call TRBJ2-1; 9 bases map to TRBD2. This CDR3 contains 16 residues. V gave up 3 bases and J gave up 1 base; unmatched junction bases: 4. Germline CDR1 and CDR2: MRHNA and SNTAGT. CDR3 sequence (DNA): TGTGCCAGCAGTGATTTAGCGGGGGCTTCCTACAATGAGCAGTTCTTC. Translation gives CASSDLAGASYNEQFF.

In this sample, this clonotype turned up many times. The V gene is TRBV6-2 or TRBV6-3, the J gene TRBJ2-7; unclear D gene. In germline, CDR1 is MNHEY, CDR2 SVGEGT. Deletions cut 0 bases from V and 2 bases from J, with 5 bases between. This CDR3 has 13 residues. The CDR3 DNA follows: TGTGCCAGCAGTTACTCAGGACCCTACGAGCAGTACTTC. The encoded protein is CASSYSGPYEQYF.

This clonotype occurred many times. V gene TRBV5-1 combines with J gene TRBJ2-3; 10 positions match TRBD2. This CDR3 contains 16 residues. Germline V gene lookup returns CDR1 SGHRS and CDR2 YFSETQ. V shed 2 bases, J shed 4 bases, and the junction held 7 bases outside the gene matches. The CDR3 is CASSFGSGGRSDTQYF. The CDR3 DNA follows: TGCGCCAGCAGCTTCGGTAGCGGGGGGCGATCAGATACGCAGTATTTT.

The rearrangement joins TRBV6-6 to TRBJ2-1, with D perhaps matching TRBD1 or TRBD2 (5 bases each). V lost 0 bases to trimming and J lost 1 base, with 13 bases between them. Germline assignment: CDR1 MNHNY and CDR2 SVGAGI (reference sequence). The CDR3 covers 17 residues. The CDR3 DNA follows: TGTGCCAGCAGTTACTCATTTGGGGGAGTATCCTACAATGAGCAGTTCTTC. Translation: CASSYSFGGVSYNEQFF.

The V call is TRBV5-1, the J call TRBJ1-6; D is perhaps TRBD1 (6 bases). Trimming shortened V by 5 bases and J by 6 bases, and 9 bases separated the two germline ends. CDR1 is SGHRS, CDR2 YFSETQ, per germline. The CDR3 is 13 amino acids. This CDR3 reads CASRGTTNSPLHF. Here the CDR3 DNA reads TGCGCCAGCAGGGGGACAACTAATTCACCCCTCCACTTT.